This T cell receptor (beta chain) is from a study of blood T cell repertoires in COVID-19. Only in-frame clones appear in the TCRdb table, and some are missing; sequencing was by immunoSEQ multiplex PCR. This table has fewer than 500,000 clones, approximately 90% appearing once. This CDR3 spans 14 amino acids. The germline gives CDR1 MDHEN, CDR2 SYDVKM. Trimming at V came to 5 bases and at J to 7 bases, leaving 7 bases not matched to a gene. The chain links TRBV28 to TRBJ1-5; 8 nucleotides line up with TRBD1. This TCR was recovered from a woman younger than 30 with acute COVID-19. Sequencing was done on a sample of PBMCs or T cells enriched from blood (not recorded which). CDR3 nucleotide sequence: TGTGCCAGCAGTCCGGACAGGGCGGAGCAGCCCCAGCATTTT. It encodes CASSPDRAEQPQHF.